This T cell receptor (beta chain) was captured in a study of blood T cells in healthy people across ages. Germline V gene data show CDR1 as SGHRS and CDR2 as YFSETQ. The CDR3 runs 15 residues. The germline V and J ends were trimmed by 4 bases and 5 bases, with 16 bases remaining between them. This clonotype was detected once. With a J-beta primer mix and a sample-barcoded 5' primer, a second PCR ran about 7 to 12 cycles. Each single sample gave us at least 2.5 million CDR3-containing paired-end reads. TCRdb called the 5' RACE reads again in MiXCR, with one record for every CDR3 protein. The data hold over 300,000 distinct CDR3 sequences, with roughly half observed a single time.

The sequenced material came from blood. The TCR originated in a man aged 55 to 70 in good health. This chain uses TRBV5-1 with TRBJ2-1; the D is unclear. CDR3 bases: TGCGCCAGCAGCCCTGCTAGTTTTCAGGACAATGAGCAGTTCTTC. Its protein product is CASSPASFQDNEQFF.